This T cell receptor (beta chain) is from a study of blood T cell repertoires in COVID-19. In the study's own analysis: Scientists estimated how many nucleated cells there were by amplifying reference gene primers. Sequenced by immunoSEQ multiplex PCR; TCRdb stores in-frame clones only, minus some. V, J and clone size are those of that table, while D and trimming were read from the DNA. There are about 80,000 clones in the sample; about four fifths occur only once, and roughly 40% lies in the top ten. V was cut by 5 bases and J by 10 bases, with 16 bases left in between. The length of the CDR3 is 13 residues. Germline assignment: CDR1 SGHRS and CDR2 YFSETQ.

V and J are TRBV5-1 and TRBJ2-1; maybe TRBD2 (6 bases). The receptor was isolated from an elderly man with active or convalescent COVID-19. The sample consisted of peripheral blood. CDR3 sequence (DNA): TGCGCCAGCAGTGGGGGGACGGTTAGGGAGCAGTTCTTC. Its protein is CASSGGTVREQFF.